The present T cell receptor (beta chain) was sequenced within a study of early T cells in non-severe SARS-CoV-2 infection. Study as a whole: Investigators sequenced bulk RNA drawn from unsorted whole blood, and chains remained unpaired.

There are many counts of this clonotype. TCRdb reprocessed the 5' RACE reads via MiXCR and lists one record per CDR3 protein. This table has 50,000 to 65,000 distinct CDR3 sequences, 10% to 15% appearing once. V was trimmed by 5 bases and J by 2 bases, leaving 12 bases between them. This CDR3 is 14 amino acids long. Germline V lookup: CDR1 SGHAT, CDR2 FQNNGV. The TCR originated in an adult who was a healthcare worker with PCR-confirmed SARS-CoV-2 infection or an uninfected control (not recorded which). This chain connects TRBV11-2 to TRBJ2-5, with D possibly being TRBD1 or TRBD2 (5 bases each). The specimen sequenced was whole blood. As DNA, the CDR3 is TGTGCCAGCAGCCCCTTGGGACGGCAAGAGACCCAGTACTTC. Translation gives CASSPLGRQETQYF.